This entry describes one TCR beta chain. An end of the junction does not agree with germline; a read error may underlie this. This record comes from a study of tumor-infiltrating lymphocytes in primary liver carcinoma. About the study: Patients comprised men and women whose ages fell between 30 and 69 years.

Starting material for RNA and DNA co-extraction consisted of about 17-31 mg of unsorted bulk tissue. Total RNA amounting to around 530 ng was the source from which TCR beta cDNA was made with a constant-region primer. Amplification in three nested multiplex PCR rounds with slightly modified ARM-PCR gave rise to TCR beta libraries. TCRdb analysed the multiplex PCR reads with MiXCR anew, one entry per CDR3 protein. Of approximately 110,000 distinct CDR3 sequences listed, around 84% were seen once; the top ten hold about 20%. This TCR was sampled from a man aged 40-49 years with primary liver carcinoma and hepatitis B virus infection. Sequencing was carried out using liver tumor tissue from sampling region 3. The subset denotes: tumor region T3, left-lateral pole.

This CDR3 reads CTSSPSRDRGSYGYTF. The CDR3 region has the DNA TGCACCAGCAGCCCGTCCCGTGACAGGGGGAGCTATGGCTACACCTTC. The rearrangement uses TRBV4-1 and TRBJ1-2; 9 positions agree with TRBD1. Germline-derived CDR1 and CDR2 are MGHRA and YSYEKL. CDR3 length equals 16 residues.